This T cell receptor beta chain was identified during a study of cytomegalovirus exposure and HLA in healthy donors. Study results and caveats: Later analysis demonstrated an association between a missense DCLRE1C variant and TCR beta V- and J-gene trimming. Previously analyzed data showed that most TCR beta V segments were productive at a frequency of about 87% or about 30%.

This CDR3 spans 14 amino acids. After removal of 4 bases from V and 5 bases from J, the junction contained 3 bases not matched to a gene. CDR1 is LGHNA and CDR2 is YSLEER in the germline V gene. Researchers ran the PCR with 60 Vbeta and 13 Jbeta primers. Profiled with immunoSEQ multiplex PCR; TCRdb holds only in-frame clones, not every one. The sample holds about 200,000 clones; approximately 78% are singletons and the top ten take less than 4.5%. About this clone: Its antigen is as yet unknown.

The sequence derives from a male donor in good health and CMV-seronegative. The sample comprised PBMCs. The gene calls are TRBV4-3 and TRBJ1-4, with 8 bases identical to TRBD1. CDR3 amino acids: CASSPGTGNEKLFF. CDR3 coding DNA: TGCGCCAGCAGCCCCGGGACAGGAAATGAAAAACTGTTTTTT.